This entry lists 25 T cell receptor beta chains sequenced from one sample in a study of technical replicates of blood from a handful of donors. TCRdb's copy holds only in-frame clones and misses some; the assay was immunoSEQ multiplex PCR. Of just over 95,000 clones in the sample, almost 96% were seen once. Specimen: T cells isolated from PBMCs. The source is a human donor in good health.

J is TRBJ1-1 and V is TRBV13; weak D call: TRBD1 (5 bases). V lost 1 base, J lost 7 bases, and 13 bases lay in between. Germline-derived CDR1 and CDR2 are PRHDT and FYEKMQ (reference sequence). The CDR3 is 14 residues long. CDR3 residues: CASSLEGRAGEAFF. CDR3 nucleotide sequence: TGTGCCAGCAGCTTAGAAGGCAGGGCAGGTGAAGCTTTCTTT.

The CDR3 sequence is CASSLSTVGETQYF. DNA of the CDR3: TGTGCCAGCAGTTTATCCACAGTGGGAGAGACCCAGTACTTC. This chain connects TRBV27 to TRBJ2-5; no firm D call. Between the trimmed V and J ends, which lost 0 bases and 4 bases, there was a span of 9 bases. The CDR3 consists of 14 residues. Germline assignment: CDR1 MNHEY and CDR2 SMNVEV (reference sequence).

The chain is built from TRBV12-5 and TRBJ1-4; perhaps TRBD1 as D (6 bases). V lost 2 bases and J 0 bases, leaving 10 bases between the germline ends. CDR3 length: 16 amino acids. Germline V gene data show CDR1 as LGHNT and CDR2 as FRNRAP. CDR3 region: CASGLSPGATNEKLFF. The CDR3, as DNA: TGTGCTAGTGGTTTGTCCCCAGGGGCAACTAATGAAAAACTGTTTTTT.

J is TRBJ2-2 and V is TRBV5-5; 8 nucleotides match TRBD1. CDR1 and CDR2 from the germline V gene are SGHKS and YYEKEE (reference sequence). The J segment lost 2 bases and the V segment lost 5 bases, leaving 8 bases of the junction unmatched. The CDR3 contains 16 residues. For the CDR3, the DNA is TGTGCCAGCAGTGACAGGGGTCGAATTAACACCGGGGAGCTGTTTTTT. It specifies CASSDRGRINTGELFF.

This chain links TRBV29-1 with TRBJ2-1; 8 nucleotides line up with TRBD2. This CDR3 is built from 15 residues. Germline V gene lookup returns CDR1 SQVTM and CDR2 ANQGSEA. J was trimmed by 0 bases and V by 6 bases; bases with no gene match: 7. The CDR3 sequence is CSVELAGRSYNEQFF. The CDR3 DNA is TGCAGCGTGGAGCTAGCGGGTCGCTCCTACAATGAGCAGTTCTTC.

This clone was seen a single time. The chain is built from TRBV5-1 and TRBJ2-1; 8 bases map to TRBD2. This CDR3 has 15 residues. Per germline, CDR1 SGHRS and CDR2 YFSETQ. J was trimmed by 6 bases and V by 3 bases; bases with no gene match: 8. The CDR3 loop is CASSYESGGLNEQFF. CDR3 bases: TGCGCCAGCAGCTACGAGTCGGGGGGGCTCAATGAGCAGTTCTTC.

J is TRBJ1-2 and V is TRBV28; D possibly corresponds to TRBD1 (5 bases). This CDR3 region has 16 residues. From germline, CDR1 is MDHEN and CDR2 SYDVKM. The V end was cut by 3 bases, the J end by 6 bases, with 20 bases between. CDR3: CASSFRSGLPLDGYTF. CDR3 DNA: TGTGCCAGCAGTTTCCGATCAGGGCTCCCTCTCGATGGCTACACCTTC.

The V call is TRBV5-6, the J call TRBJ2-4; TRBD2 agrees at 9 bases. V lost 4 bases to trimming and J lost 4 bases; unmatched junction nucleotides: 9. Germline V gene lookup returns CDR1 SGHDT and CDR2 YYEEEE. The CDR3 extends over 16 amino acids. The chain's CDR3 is CASSPLAGGPKNIQYF. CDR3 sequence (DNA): TGTGCCAGCAGCCCCCTTGCGGGGGGGCCAAAAAACATTCAGTACTTC.

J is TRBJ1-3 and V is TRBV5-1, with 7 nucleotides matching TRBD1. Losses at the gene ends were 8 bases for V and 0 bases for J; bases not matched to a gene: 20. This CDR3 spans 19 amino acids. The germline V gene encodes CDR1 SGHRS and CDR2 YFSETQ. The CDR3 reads CASKNRDRKFGSSGNTIYF. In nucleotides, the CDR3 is TGCGCCAGTAAGAACCGGGACAGAAAATTTGGGAGCTCTGGAAACACCATATATTTT.

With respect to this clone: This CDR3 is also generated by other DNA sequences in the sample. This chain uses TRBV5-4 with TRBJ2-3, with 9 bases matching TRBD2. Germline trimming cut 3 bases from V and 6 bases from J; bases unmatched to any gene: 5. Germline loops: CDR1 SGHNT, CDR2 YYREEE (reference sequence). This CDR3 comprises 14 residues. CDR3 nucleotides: TGTGCCAGCAGCTCTTTAGCGGGGGTTGATACGCAGTATTTT. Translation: CASSSLAGVDTQYF.

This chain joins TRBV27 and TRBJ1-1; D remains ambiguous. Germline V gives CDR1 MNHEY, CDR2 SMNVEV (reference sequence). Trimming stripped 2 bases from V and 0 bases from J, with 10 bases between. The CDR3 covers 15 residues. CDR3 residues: CASSLKSNMNTEAFF. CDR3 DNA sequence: TGTGCCAGCAGTTTAAAAAGCAATATGAACACTGAAGCTTTCTTT.

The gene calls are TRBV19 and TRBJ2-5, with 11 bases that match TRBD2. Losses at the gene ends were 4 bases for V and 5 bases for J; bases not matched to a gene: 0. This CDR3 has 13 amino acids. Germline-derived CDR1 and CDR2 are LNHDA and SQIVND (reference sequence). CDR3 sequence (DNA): TGTGCCAGTAGTACTAGCGGGAGGGAGACCCAGTACTTC. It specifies CASSTSGRETQYF.

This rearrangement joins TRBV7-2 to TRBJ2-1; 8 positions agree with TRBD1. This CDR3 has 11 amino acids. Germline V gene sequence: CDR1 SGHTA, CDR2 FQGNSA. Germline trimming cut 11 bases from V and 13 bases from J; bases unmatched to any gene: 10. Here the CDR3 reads CASYRGVEQFF. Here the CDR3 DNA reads TGTGCCTCTTACAGGGGGGTTGAACAGTTCTTC.

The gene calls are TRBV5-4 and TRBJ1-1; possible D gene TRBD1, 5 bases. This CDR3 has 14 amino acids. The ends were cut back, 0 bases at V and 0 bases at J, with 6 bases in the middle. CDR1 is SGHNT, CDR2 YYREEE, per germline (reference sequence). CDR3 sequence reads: CASSLEGVNTEAFF. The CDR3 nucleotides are TGTGCCAGCAGCTTGGAAGGGGTGAACACTGAAGCTTTCTTT.

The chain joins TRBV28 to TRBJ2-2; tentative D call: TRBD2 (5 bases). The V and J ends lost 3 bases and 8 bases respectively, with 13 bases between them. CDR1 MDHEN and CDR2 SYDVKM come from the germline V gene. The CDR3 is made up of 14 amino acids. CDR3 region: CASSLGGGLGELFF. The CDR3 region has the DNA TGTGCCAGCAGTTTGGGCGGAGGCCTAGGGGAGCTGTTTTTT.

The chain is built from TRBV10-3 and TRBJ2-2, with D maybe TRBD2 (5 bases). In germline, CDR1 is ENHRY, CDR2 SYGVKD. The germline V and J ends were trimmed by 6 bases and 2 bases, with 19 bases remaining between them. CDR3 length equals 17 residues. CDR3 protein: CAIRSVALEANTGELFF. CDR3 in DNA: TGTGCCATCAGGTCCGTAGCGTTGGAGGCAAACACCGGGGAGCTGTTTTTT.

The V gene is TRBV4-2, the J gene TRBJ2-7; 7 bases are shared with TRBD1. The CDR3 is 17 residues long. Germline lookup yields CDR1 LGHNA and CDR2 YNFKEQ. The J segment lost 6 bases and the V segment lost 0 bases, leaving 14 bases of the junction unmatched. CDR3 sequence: CASSQDRFQGESLEQYF. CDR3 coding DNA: TGTGCCAGCAGCCAAGATCGTTTCCAGGGGGAATCTCTCGAGCAGTACTTC.

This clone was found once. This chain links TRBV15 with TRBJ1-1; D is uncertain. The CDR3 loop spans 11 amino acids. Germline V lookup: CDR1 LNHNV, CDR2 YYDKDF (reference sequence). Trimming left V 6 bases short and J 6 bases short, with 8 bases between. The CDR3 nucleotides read TGTGCCACCAGGGCCGACTCTGAAGCTTTCTTT. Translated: CATRADSEAFF. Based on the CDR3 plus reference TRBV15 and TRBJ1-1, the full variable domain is DAMVIQNPRYQVTQFGKPVTLSCSQTLNHNVMYWYQQKSSQAPKLLFHYYDKDFNNEADTPDNFQSRRPNTSFCFLDIRSPGLGDTAMYLCATRADSEAFFGQGTRLTVV.

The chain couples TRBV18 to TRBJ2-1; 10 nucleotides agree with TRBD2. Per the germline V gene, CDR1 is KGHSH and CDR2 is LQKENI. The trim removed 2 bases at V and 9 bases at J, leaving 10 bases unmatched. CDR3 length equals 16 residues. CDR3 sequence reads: CASSPIQREGLGEQFF. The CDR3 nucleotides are TGTGCCAGCTCACCAATACAGCGGGAGGGCCTTGGTGAGCAGTTCTTC.

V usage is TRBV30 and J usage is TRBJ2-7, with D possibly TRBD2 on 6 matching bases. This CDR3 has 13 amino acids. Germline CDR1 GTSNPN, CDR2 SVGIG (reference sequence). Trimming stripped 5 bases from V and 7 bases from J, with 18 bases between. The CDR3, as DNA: TGTGCCTGGGCCGGGACGGGGGTTGGTGAGCAGTACTTC. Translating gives CAWAGTGVGEQYF. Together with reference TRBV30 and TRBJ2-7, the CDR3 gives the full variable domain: SQTIHQWPATLVQPVGSPLSLECTVEGTSNPNLYWYRQAAGRGLQLLFYSVGIGQISSEVPQNLSASRPQDRQFILSSKKLLLSDSGFYLCAWAGTGVGEQYFGPGTRLTVT.

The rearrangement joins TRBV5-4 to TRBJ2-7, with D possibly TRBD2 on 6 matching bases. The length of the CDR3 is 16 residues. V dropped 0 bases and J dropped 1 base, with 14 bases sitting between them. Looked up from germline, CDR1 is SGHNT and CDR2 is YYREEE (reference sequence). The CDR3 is CASSLAGGPQSYEQYF. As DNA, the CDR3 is TGTGCCAGCAGCTTGGCCGGAGGGCCTCAGTCCTACGAGCAGTACTTC.

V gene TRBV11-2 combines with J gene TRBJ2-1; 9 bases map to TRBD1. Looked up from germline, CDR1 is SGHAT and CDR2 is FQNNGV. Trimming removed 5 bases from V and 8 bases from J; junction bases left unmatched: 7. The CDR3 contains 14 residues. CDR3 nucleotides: TGTGCCAGCAGCCCCACAGGGGGCGCGTATGAGCAGTTCTTC. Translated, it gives CASSPTGGAYEQFF.

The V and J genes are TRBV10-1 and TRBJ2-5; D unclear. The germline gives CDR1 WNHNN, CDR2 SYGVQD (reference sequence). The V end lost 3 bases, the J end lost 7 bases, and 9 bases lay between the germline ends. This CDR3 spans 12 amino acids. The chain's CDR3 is CASSDGASTQYF. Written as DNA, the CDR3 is TGCGCCAGCAGTGATGGAGCGTCGACCCAGTACTTC.

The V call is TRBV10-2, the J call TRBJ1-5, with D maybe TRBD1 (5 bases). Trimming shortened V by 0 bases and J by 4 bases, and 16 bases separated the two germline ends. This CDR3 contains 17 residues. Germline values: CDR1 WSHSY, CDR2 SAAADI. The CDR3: CASSESTVTVLNQPQHF. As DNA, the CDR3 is TGCGCCAGCAGTGAGTCGACAGTCACAGTACTTAATCAGCCCCAGCATTTT.

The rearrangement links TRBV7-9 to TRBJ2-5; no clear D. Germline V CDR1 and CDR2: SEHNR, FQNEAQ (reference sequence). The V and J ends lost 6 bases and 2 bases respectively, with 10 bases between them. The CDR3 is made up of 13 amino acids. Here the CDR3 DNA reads TGTGCCAGCAGTTCGAGGCGGCAAGAGACCCAGTACTTC. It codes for CASSSRRQETQYF.